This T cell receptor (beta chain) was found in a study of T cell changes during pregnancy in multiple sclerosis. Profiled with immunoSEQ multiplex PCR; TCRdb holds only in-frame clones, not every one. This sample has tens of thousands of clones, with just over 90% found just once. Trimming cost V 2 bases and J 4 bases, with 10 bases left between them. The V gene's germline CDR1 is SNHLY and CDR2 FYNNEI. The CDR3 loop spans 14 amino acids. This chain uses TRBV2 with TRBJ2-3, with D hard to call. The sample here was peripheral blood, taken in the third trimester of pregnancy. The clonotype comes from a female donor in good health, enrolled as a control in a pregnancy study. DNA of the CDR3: TGTGCCAGCAGTGAAACCTCCCTAGCAGATACGCAGTATTTT. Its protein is CASSETSLADTQYF. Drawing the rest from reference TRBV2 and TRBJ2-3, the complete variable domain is EPEVTQTPSHQVTQMGQEVILRCVPISNHLYFYWYRQILGQKVEFLVSFYNNEISEKSEIFDDQFSVERPDGSNFTLKIRSTKLEDSAMYFCASSETSLADTQYFGPGTRLTVL.